This is a list of T cell receptor beta chains from one sample in a study of blood T cell repertoires in COVID-19. TCRdb keeps only in-frame clones here, not all; method: immunoSEQ multiplex PCR. The data show approximately 150,000 clones, approximately 86% seen once. Sequences were obtained from peripheral blood. These TCRs come from a woman aged 80 or older with COVID-19, enrolled during active disease. The CDR3 runs from the conserved cysteine through the conserved F or W. D genes are given only for firm matches. Clone size is not always given. Where it is, it says once, few, many or a class for expanded clones.

J,size,V,D,DNA,CDR3
TRBJ1-5,-,TRBV4-1,-,TGCGCCAGCAGAGCCCCGGGGAGGTACAATCCTACTTATAGCAATCAGCCCCAGCATTTT,CASRAPGRYNPTYSNQPQHF
TRBJ1-2,few,TRBV7-2,TRBD1,TGTGCCAGCAGCTTGGGACAGTCCTATGGCTACACCTTC,CASSLGQSYGYTF
TRBJ2-3,-,TRBV9,TRBD1,TGTGCCAGCAGCGTGACAGGGTGGCCTAGCACAGATACGCAGTATTTT,CASSVTGWPSTDTQYF
TRBJ2-2,-,TRBV7-2,-,TGTGCCAGCAGCTCCCGAGGTGGGGGCTACGCGAACACCGGGGAGCTGTTTTTT,CASSSRGGGYANTGELFF
TRBJ1-2,-,TRBV27,TRBD1,TGTGCCAGCAGAACCGGGACAGGGGGAGGCTACACCTTC,CASRTGTGGGYTF
TRBJ2-3,-,TRBV5-1,-,TGCGCCAGCAGCCCCCCCGGGGATACGCAGTATTTT,CASSPPGDTQYF
TRBJ1-1,-,TRBV3-1/TRBV3-2,-,TGTGCCAGCAGCCCACAGATTATGAACACTGAAGCTTTCTTT,CASSPQIMNTEAFF
TRBJ1-1,-,TRBV10-3,-,TGTGCCATCAGTGAGGGACAAACTGAAGCTTTCTTT,CAISEGQTEAFF
TRBJ2-3,-,TRBV5-4,-,TGTGCCAGCAGCTCGCTAGCCGCTAGCACAGATACGCAGTATTTT,CASSSLAASTDTQYF
TRBJ1-2,-,TRBV2,-,TGTGCCAGCAGCTCCGACATAAACTATGGCTACACCTTC,CASSSDINYGYTF
TRBJ1-1,-,TRBV5-1,-,TGCGCCAGCAGCTTGGTGGCGGGGAACACTGAAGCTTTCTTT,CASSLVAGNTEAFF
TRBJ1-2,-,TRBV2,TRBD1,TGTGCCAGCAGCCCGGGACAGATATATGGCTACACCTTC,CASSPGQIYGYTF
TRBJ2-1,-,TRBV28,TRBD2,TGTGCCAGCAGTTTCGGCGGGAGAGGGCAGTTCTTC,CASSFGGRGQFF
TRBJ2-3,-,TRBV7-9,-,TGTGCCAGCAGCCGCGGGTTGGATACGCAGTATTTT,CASSRGLDTQYF
TRBJ1-1,-,TRBV3-1/TRBV3-2,-,TGTGCCAGCAGCCAAACGGGGGTAATTGCCACTGAAGCTTTCTTT,CASSQTGVIATEAFF
TRBJ1-3,-,TRBV5-4,-,TGTGCCAGCAGCCAGGGACTGGGCTTCGCTGGAAACACCATATATTTT,CASSQGLGFAGNTIYF
TRBJ1-1,-,TRBV5-1,-,TGCGCCAGCAAAGGGGGGGACATGAACACTGAAGCTTTCTTT,CASKGGDMNTEAFF
TRBJ1-1,-,TRBV11-2,TRBD1,TGTGCCAGCAGCTTAGCCCGGACAGGGGAAGCTTTCTTT,CASSLARTGEAFF
TRBJ2-7,-,TRBV9,-,TGTGCCAGCAGCGTAGGTCAGGGGATATCTTACGAGCAGTACTTC,CASSVGQGISYEQYF
TRBJ1-3,few,TRBV18,-,TGTGCCAGCTCACCAGGACTGGGCTCTGGAAACACCATATATTTT,CASSPGLGSGNTIYF
TRBJ1-1,-,TRBV28,-,TGTGCCAGCAGTTGGGCCAGGTCCACTGAAGCTTTCTTT,CASSWARSTEAFF
TRBJ1-1,once,TRBV27,-,TGTGCCAGCAGACCCCGGGAAGCGAACACTGAAGCTTTCTTT,CASRPREANTEAFF
TRBJ2-3,-,TRBV7-9,TRBD2,TGTGCCAGCGGGGGGGCAGATACGCAGTATTTT,CASGGADTQYF
TRBJ2-3,-,TRBV5-4,-,TGTGCCAGCAGCTCGGGAGCGGACACAGATACGCAGTATTTT,CASSSGADTDTQYF
TRBJ1-2,-,TRBV5-4,TRBD1,TGTGCCAGCAGCCTAAGTCTTACAGGGGAAATAAATGGCTACACCTTC,CASSLSLTGEINGYTF
TRBJ2-2,few,TRBV19,-,TGTGCCAGTACCCAGACCCGCTCGTCGGGCGGGGAGCTGTTTTTT,CASTQTRSSGGELFF
TRBJ1-6,-,TRBV14,-,TGTGCCAGCAGGGATACAGGGATTAGATCACCCCTCCACTTT,CASRDTGIRSPLHF
TRBJ2-5,-,TRBV19,-,TGTGCCAGTAAGGGAGCGTACCAAGAGACCCAGTACTTC,CASKGAYQETQYF
TRBJ1-6,-,TRBV5-1,TRBD1,TGCGCCAGCAGCACCGGACAGGGGGCGTTTTCACCCCTCCACTTT,CASSTGQGAFSPLHF
TRBJ2-5,-,TRBV5-8,-,TGTGCCAGCAGCCCATTCGGGGGAGCGGAGACCCAGTACTTC,CASSPFGGAETQYF
TRBJ2-7,-,TRBV3-1/TRBV3-2,-,TGTGCCAGCAGCCGACGTCAGGGCGAGCAGTACTTC,CASSRRQGEQYF
TRBJ2-6,-,TRBV5-1,TRBD1,TGCGCCAGCAGCTTCAAGGGACAGGCGTATTTAACCTCTGGGGCCAACGTCCTGACTTTC,CASSFKGQAYLTSGANVLTF
TRBJ2-3,-,TRBV5-1,TRBD2,TGCGCCAGCAATCTAGCGGGGGGCACAGATACGCAGTATTTT,CASNLAGGTDTQYF
TRBJ1-5,-,TRBV2,TRBD1,TGTGCCAGAGGACAGGGGAATCAGCCCCAGCATTTT,CARGQGNQPQHF
TRBJ2-5,-,TRBV5-6,-,TGTGCCAGCAGCCCATTCCAAGAGACCCAGTACTTC,CASSPFQETQYF
TRBJ1-2,-,TRBV2,TRBD1,TGTGCCAGTGGACAGGGGGCGCGAGGCTACACCTTC,CASGQGARGYTF
TRBJ1-1,-,TRBV19,TRBD1,TGTGCCAGTAGTACCAGGGGGACGAACACTGAAGCTTTCTTT,CASSTRGTNTEAFF
TRBJ1-3,-,TRBV5-1,-,TGCGCCAGCAGCCCCGACAGCTCTGGAAACACCATATATTTT,CASSPDSSGNTIYF
TRBJ1-1,-,TRBV18,-,TGTGCCAGCTCCCGACAGGAACGCACTGAAGCTTTCTTT,CASSRQERTEAFF
TRBJ1-2,once,TRBV29-1,-,TGCAGCGTTGAAGCGTGGACAAGATTTGGCTACACCTTC,CSVEAWTRFGYTF
TRBJ1-5,-,TRBV28,-,TGTGCCAGCCCCCACCCGGGGGGACATCTCGTGAGCAATCAGCCCCAGCATTTT,CASPHPGGHLVSNQPQHF
TRBJ1-4,-,TRBV29-1,TRBD1,TGCAGTGGGGACAGCGCGAATGAAAAACTGTTTTTT,CSGDSANEKLFF
TRBJ1-5,-,TRBV5-1,TRBD1,TGCGCCAGCAGCTTTTTTCCGGGACAGGTGAATCAGCCCCAGCATTTT,CASSFFPGQVNQPQHF
TRBJ1-2,-,TRBV28,TRBD1,TGTGCCAGCTCCGGGACAGGGTCGATCACCTTC,CASSGTGSITF
TRBJ1-6,-,TRBV20-1,TRBD1,TGCAGTGCCAGTGGGACAGGGGGCAGATCACCCCTCCACTTT,CSASGTGGRSPLHF
TRBJ1-2,-,TRBV11-2,TRBD1,TGTGCCAGCAGCTTAACCCTCCCGGGGACAGGAACCGGCTACACCTTC,CASSLTLPGTGTGYTF
TRBJ1-4,-,TRBV4-1,TRBD1,TGCGCCAGCAGCCCACAGGGGACAGGGAGTGAAAAACTGTTTTTT,CASSPQGTGSEKLFF
TRBJ2-7,once,TRBV3-1/TRBV3-2,TRBD2,TGTGCCAGCAGCCAGGGAGCTAGCGGAGGCGCCCCCTACGAGCAGTACTTC,CASSQGASGGAPYEQYF
TRBJ2-7,-,TRBV6-5,-,TGTGCCAGCAGGCTAGCCTCCAGCTCCTACGAGCAGTACTTC,CASRLASSSYEQYF
TRBJ2-1,-,TRBV5-1,-,TGCGCCAGCAGCCTCGTCAGGGGAGGGTACAATGAGCAGTTCTTC,CASSLVRGGYNEQFF
TRBJ1-4,-,TRBV5-1,-,TGCGCCAGCAGCGGAGGACAGTCAACTAATGAAAAACTGTTTTTT,CASSGGQSTNEKLFF